This T cell receptor beta chain was found in a study of response to subunit inactivated influenza vaccine. Study-level findings and limits: The authors offered the suggestion that each seasonal influenza vaccination recruits few new T cells.

In the case of this clonotype: What it recognizes is unknown.

In germline, CDR1 is GTSNPN, CDR2 SVGIG (reference sequence). The CDR3 length is 15 residues. The J segment lost 2 bases and the V segment lost 0 bases, leaving 3 bases of the junction unmatched. TCRdb called the RT-PCR reads again in MiXCR, with one record for every CDR3 protein. The table has 530,000 or so distinct CDR3 sequences, about 15% seen once. This receptor was taken from a man between 50 and 59 years old who received an inactivated influenza vaccine. The material sequenced was PBMCs from blood, taken roughly 12 days after vaccination. The chain couples TRBV30 to TRBJ1-2; 10 nucleotides match TRBD1. The CDR3 sequence is CAWSVLGQGNYGYTF. In DNA, the CDR3 is TGTGCCTGGAGTGTACTGGGACAGGGGAACTATGGCTACACCTTC.